Below, 5 T cell receptor beta chains from the same sample are listed, as sequenced in a study of blood T cell repertoires in COVID-19. The repertoire was sequenced with immunoSEQ multiplex PCR; TCRdb's copy has only in-frame clones and lacks some. The sample includes about 220,000 clones, 80% to 85% seen only once; the top ten take roughly 2.3%. The sample was peripheral blood. These receptors all come from a woman aged 60-75 years with acute or convalescent COVID-19.

The chain links TRBV28 to TRBJ1-4; 9 bases line up with TRBD1. With V trimmed by 5 bases and J by 8 bases, 12 bases remained unmatched. The CDR3 has 16 amino acids. CDR1 is MDHEN, CDR2 SYDVKM, per germline. The CDR3 loop reads CASSVLGTGREEKLFF. CDR3 nucleotide sequence: TGTGCCAGCAGTGTCCTGGGGACAGGGAGGGAGGAAAAACTGTTTTTT.

This chain connects TRBV29-1 to TRBJ1-1, with 7 nucleotides matching TRBD1. J gave up 3 bases and V 7 bases, and 11 bases lay outside the gene matches. Germline CDR1 SQVTM, CDR2 ANQGSEA. The CDR3 spans 14 residues. The chain's CDR3 is CSARRGLGYTEAFF. The DNA for the CDR3 is TGCAGCGCCCGGAGGGGGCTCGGGTACACTGAAGCTTTCTTT.

The chain joins TRBV20-1 to TRBJ1-1, with a weak D call TRBD1 (5 bases). CDR3 length: 11 residues. The V end lost 6 bases, the J end lost 5 bases, and 10 bases lay between the germline ends. Germline CDR1 and CDR2: DFQATT and SNEGSKA (reference sequence). CDR3 coding DNA: TGCAGTGCCCCTCCAGGGACTGAAGCTTTCTTT. It is translated as CSAPPGTEAFF.

This chain uses TRBV7-9 with TRBJ1-1; perhaps TRBD1 as D (5 bases). Germline values: CDR1 SEHNR, CDR2 FQNEAQ (reference sequence). The V gene lost 4 bases and the J gene lost 10 bases, with 19 bases spanning the gap. There are 14 residues in the CDR3. DNA of the CDR3: TGTGCCAGCAGCTCCCCCCCCGGCGGGGCTGGAGCTTTCTTT. This sequence encodes CASSSPPGGAGAFF.

The chain carries TRBV19 and TRBJ2-2; perhaps TRBD1 as D (5 bases). The CDR3 sequence is 14 residues long. Germline assignment: CDR1 LNHDA and CDR2 SQIVND (reference sequence). Trimming cost V 4 bases and J 6 bases, with 12 bases left between them. This chain's CDR3 is CASSSRAIPGELFF. The DNA of the CDR3 is TGTGCCAGTAGTAGCAGGGCGATCCCCGGGGAGCTGTTTTTT.